The next 10 T cell receptor beta chains were all read from a single sample in a study of T-cell reconstitution after alpha-beta-depleted transplantation in children. Preparation of the TCRbeta library involved a method that used unique molecular identifiers. A single record per CDR3 protein comes from TCRdb applying MiXCR to the PCR reads. The sample shows about 370,000 distinct CDR3 sequences, roughly 21% of them seen only once. Material: PBMCs from the stem cell graft donor, obtained from the stem cell graft. The receptors stem from a human donor who donated a stem cell graft to a child with acute myeloid leukemia.

The chain is built from TRBV12-3 or TRBV12-4 and TRBJ2-1; 12 bases fit TRBD1. The CDR3 is 16 residues long. Unmatched junction bases numbered 12, after V lost 7 bases and J lost 8 bases. The CDR3: CASTISGTGGRHEQFF. The CDR3 DNA is TGTGCCAGCACCATATCCGGGACAGGGGGCAGGCATGAGCAGTTCTTC.

The CDR3 DNA reads as TGCGCCAGCAGCCAAAAAGGGACAGGGGGTTACCCTAGCGGGATTAATGAGCAGTTCTTC. As protein: CASSQKGTGGYPSGINEQFF. The V call is TRBV4-1, the J call TRBJ2-1; 11 nucleotides match TRBD1. Trimming at V came to 2 bases and at J to 7 bases, leaving 19 bases not matched to a gene. The CDR3 loop spans 20 amino acids. Germline V gene lookup returns CDR1 MGHRA and CDR2 YSYEKL.

There are a few counts of this clonotype. The chain has TRBV7-9 and TRBJ2-3; perhaps TRBD2 as D (5 bases). Germline CDR1 and CDR2: SEHNR and FQNEAQ (reference sequence). The V end lost 6 bases, the J end lost 6 bases, and 22 bases lay between the germline ends. The length of the CDR3 is 16 residues. DNA of the CDR3: TGTGCCAGCAGTGGTGTCCTACAGCGGACTCGGGATACGCAGTATTTT. Its protein product is CASSGVLQRTRDTQYF.

This chain connects TRBV9 to TRBJ1-2, with D uncertain. CDR1 and CDR2 (germline): SGDLS, YYNGEE. V was clipped by 3 bases and J by 3 bases, with 18 bases between them. This CDR3 is 16 amino acids long. The DNA of the CDR3 is TGTGCCAGCAGCGCCGGCTTGGGGTCTTGGGACTATGGCTACACCTTC. It codes for CASSAGLGSWDYGYTF.

This clonotype was recorded many times. The chain recombines TRBV12-3 or TRBV12-4 with TRBJ2-1; D is unclear. V shed 3 bases and J shed 0 bases, with 6 bases lying between them. This CDR3 contains 14 residues. The CDR3 sequence: CASSFRTSYNEQFF. As DNA, the CDR3 is TGTGCCAGCAGTTTTAGGACCTCCTACAATGAGCAGTTCTTC.

Turning to this clonotype: One end of the junction is discordant with germline, which a read error may explain. V gene TRBV20-1 combines with J gene TRBJ2-3, with 14 nucleotides matching TRBD2. CDR3 length equals 17 residues. Germline CDR1 DFQATT, CDR2 SNEGSKA (reference sequence). This CDR3 reads CCARDPGTSGSPDTQYF. CDR3 DNA: TGCTGTGCTAGAGATCCCGGGACTAGCGGGAGTCCAGATACGCAGTATTTT.

The V and J genes are TRBV6-2 or TRBV6-3 and TRBJ1-5, with a tentative D call TRBD1 (6 bases). The germline V gene has CDR1 MNHEY and CDR2 SVGEGT. The CDR3 has 11 amino acids. The V and J ends lost 9 bases and 11 bases respectively, with 14 bases between them. In DNA form, the CDR3 reads TGTGCCAGTACCGATAGGGGGACCCAGCATTTT. This sequence encodes CASTDRGTQHF.

The chain employs TRBV5-1 and TRBJ2-3; TRBD2 aligns across 8 bases. CDR1 and CDR2 from the germline V gene are SGHRS and YFSETQ. With V trimmed by 0 bases and J by 1 base, 7 bases remained unmatched. The CDR3 is 17 amino acids. The DNA of the CDR3 is TGCGCCAGCAGCTTGGCGGGAGGGAGGGCCGGCACAGATACGCAGTATTTT. The encoded protein is CASSLAGGRAGTDTQYF.

The table lists this clonotype with a few counts. The rearrangement joins TRBV18 to TRBJ2-3, with D unclear. Germline-derived CDR1 and CDR2 are KGHSH and LQKENI. Trimming cost V 6 bases and J 5 bases, with 9 bases left between them. There are 12 residues in the CDR3. The CDR3 region is CASSPGKDTQYF. The CDR3 nucleotides read TGTGCCAGCTCTCCGGGTAAAGATACGCAGTATTTT.

At least ten counts were recorded for this clonotype. This rearrangement joins TRBV20-1 to TRBJ2-5; 7 nucleotides match TRBD2. CDR1 and CDR2 from the germline V gene are DFQATT and SNEGSKA (reference sequence). The CDR3 consists of 19 residues. Trimming took 2 bases from V and 0 from J; bases not matched to a gene: 18. The CDR3, as DNA: TGCAGTGCTAGAAACGACGGACTAGTGGGGGAACTATACCAAGAGACCCAGTACTTC. Its translation is CSARNDGLVGELYQETQYF.